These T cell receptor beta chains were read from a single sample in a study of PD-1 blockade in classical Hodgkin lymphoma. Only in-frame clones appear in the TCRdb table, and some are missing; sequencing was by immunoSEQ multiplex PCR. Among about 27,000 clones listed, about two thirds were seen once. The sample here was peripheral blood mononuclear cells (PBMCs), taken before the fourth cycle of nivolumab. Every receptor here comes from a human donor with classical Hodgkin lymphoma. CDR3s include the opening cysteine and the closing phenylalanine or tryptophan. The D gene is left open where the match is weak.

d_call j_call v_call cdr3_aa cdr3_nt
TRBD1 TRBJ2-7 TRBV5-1 CASSPDRVAYEQYF TGCGCCAGCAGCCCCGACAGGGTAGCCTACGAGCAGTACTTC
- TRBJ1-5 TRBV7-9 CASSPGEGNQPQHF TGTGCCAGCAGCCCCGGGGAGGGAAATCAGCCCCAGCATTTT
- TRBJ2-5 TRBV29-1 CSVIPPWGETQYF TGCAGCGTTATCCCTCCATGGGGGGAGACCCAGTACTTC
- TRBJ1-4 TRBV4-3 CASSQDFQAEKLFF TGCGCCAGCAGCCAAGATTTCCAGGCTGAAAAACTGTTTTTT
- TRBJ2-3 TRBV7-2 CASSLSQSTDTQYF TGTGCCAGCAGCTTAAGCCAGAGCACAGATACGCAGTATTTT
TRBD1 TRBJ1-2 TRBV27 CASRGTGAGYTF TGTGCCAGCAGGGGGACAGGGGCCGGCTACACCTTC
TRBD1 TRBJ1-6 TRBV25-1 CASSEFRQGNNSPLHF TGTGCCAGCAGTGAATTCCGACAGGGGAATAATTCACCCCTCCACTTT
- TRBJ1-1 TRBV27 CASSLGRTPNTEAFF TGTGCCAGCAGTTTGGGACGGACTCCGAACACTGAAGCTTTCTTT
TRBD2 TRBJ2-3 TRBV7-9 CASSGGTSEGLDTQYF TGTGCCAGCAGTGGTGGGACTAGCGAGGGATTAGATACGCAGTATTTT
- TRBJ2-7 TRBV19 CATSGTAGDEQYF TGTGCCACCTCCGGGACAGCGGGGGACGAGCAGTACTTC
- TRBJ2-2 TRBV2 CASREGGTGELFF TGTGCCAGCAGGGAGGGAGGTACCGGGGAGCTGTTTTTT
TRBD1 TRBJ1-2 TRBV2 CASRTQGARGYTF TGTGCCAGCAGAACCCAGGGGGCGAGGGGCTACACCTTC
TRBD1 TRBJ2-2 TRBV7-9 CASSHQVRGPGELFF TGTGCCAGCAGCCATCAAGTCAGGGGGCCAGGGGAGCTGTTTTTT
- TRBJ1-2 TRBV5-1 CASSSDRPGYTF TGCGCCAGCAGCTCGGACCGACCCGGCTACACCTTC
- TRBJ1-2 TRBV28 CASSLTGGLGYTF TGTGCCAGCAGTTTAACGGGAGGCCTTGGCTACACCTTC
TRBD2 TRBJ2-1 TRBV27 CASTSGGVYEQFF TGTGCCAGTACTAGCGGGGGAGTGTATGAGCAGTTCTTC